This T cell receptor beta chain was identified during a study of CD8 T cells in Susac syndrome. Looking at the study overall: Blood was drawn from patients with Susac syndrome. At that point, they were therapy-naive, on corticosteroids, or on intravenous immunoglobulin alone.

V was clipped by 3 bases and J by 4 bases; unmatched bases: 7. The CDR3 extends over 15 amino acids. Germline values: CDR1 SGDLS, CDR2 YYNGEE. A quantity of about 0.45 to 1 ug RNA underwent reverse transcription using random hexamers. The immunoSEQ assay covered 54 Vbeta and 13 Jbeta segments for CDR3. TCRdb called the immunoSEQ multiplex PCR reads again in MiXCR, with one record for every CDR3 protein. The table lists around 170,000 distinct CDR3 sequences, 85% to 95% of them singletons, with 0.15% to 0.2% in the top ten. This sequence originates from a human donor with Susac syndrome. This chain links TRBV9 with TRBJ2-5, with TRBD2 matching over 9 bases. The sequenced material came from CD8+ T cells from PBMCs. CDR3 sequence (DNA): TGTGCCAGCAGCGGGGGCGGGGGGGACGTAGAGACCCAGTACTTC. Translating gives CASSGGGGDVETQYF. The complete variable domain, with remaining parts taken from reference TRBV9 and TRBJ2-5, reads DSGVTQTPKHLITATGQRVTLRCSPRSGDLSVYWYQQSLDQGLQFLIQYYNGEERAKGNILERFSAQQFPDLHSELNLSSLELGDSALYFCASSGGGGDVETQYFGPGTRLLVL.